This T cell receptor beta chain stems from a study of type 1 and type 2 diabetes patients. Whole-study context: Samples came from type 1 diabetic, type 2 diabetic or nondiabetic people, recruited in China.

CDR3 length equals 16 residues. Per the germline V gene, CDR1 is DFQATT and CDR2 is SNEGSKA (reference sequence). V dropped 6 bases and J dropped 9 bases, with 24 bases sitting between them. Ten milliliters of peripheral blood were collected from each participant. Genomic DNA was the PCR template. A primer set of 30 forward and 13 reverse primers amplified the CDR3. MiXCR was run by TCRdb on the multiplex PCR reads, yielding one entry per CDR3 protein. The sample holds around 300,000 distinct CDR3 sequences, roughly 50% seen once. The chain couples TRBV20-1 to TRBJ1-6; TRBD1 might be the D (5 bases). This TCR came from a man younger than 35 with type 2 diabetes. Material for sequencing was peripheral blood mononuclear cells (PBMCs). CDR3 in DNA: TGCAGTGCCATCAGTGGGGCAGGGCATCTGAGTTCACCCCTCCACTTT. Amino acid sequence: CSAISGAGHLSSPLHF.